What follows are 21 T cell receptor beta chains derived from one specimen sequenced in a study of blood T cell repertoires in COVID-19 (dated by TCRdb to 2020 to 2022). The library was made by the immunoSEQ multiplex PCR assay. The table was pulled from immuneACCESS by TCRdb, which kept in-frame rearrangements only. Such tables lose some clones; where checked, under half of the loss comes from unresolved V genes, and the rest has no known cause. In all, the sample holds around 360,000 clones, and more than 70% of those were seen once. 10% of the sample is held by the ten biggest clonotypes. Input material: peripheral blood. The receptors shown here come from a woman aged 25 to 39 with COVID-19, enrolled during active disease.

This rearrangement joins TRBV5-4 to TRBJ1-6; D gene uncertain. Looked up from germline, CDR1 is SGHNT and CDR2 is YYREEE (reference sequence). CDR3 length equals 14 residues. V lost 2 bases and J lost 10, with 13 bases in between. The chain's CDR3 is CASSFPGVGSPLHF. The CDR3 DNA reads TGTGCCAGCAGCTTCCCCGGGGTGGGATCACCCCTCCACTTT.

CDR3 residues: CASSYMGGRARTDNEQFF. The CDR3 coding sequence is TGTGCCAGCAGTTACATGGGCGGGAGGGCCAGAACGGACAATGAGCAGTTCTTC. The J gene is TRBJ2-1, the V gene TRBV6-2 or TRBV6-3, with 9 nucleotides matching TRBD2. From germline, CDR1 is MNHEY and CDR2 SVGEGT. V gave up 2 bases and J gave up 5 bases; unmatched junction bases: 13. The CDR3 is 18 residues long.

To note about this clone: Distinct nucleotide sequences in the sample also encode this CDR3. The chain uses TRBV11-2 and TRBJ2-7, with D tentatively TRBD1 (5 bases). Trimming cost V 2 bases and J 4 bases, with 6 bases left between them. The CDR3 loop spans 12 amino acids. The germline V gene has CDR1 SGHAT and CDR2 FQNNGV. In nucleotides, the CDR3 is TGTGCCAGCAGCTTACAGGGATACGAGCAGTACTTC. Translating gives CASSLQGYEQYF.

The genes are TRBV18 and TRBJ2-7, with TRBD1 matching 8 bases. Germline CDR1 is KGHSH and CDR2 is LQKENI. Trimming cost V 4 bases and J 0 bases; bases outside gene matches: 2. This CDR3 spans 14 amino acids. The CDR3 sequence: CASSRDRSSYEQYF. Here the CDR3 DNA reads TGTGCCAGCTCACGGGACAGGAGCTCCTACGAGCAGTACTTC.

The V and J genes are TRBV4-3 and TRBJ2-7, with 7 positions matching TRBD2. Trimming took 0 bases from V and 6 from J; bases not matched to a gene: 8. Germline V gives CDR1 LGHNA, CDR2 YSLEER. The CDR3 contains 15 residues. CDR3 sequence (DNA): TGCGCCAGCAGCCAAGATTGGGCGGGAGAGGCCGAGCAGTACTTC. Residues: CASSQDWAGEAEQYF.

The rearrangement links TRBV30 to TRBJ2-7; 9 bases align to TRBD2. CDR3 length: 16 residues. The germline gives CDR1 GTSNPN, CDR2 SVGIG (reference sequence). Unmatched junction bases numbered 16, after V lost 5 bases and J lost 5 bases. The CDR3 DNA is TGTGCCTGGCATCAACCTAGTAGCGGGAGTAGGCACGAGCAGTACTTC. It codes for CAWHQPSSGSRHEQYF.

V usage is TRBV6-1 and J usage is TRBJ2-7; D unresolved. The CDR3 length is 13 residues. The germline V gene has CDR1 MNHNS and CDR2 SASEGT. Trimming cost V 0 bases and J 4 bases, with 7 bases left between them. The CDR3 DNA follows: TGTGCCAGCAGTGAAGCGCCTATTTACGAGCAGTACTTC. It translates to CASSEAPIYEQYF.

Written as DNA, the CDR3 is TGTGCCAGTAGTCGACGGAGTTCCCCATACAATGAGCAGTTCTTC. Protein sequence: CASSRRSSPYNEQFF. The chain couples TRBV19 to TRBJ2-1; D is ambiguous. The V and J ends lost 5 bases and 4 bases respectively, with 15 bases between them. The CDR3 has 15 amino acids. Germline V lookup: CDR1 LNHDA, CDR2 SQIVND (reference sequence).

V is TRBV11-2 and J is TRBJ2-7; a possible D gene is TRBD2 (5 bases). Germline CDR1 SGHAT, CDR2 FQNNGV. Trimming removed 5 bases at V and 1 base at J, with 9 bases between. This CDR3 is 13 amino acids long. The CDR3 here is CASSPGGSYEQYF. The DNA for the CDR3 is TGTGCCAGCAGCCCCGGAGGTTCCTACGAGCAGTACTTC.

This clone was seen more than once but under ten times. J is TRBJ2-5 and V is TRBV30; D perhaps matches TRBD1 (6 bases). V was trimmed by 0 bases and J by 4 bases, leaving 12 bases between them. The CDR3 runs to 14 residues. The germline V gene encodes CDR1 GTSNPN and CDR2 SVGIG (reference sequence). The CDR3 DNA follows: TGTGCCTGGAGTGTTGGCTGGGGGCGAGAGACCCAGTACTTC. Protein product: CAWSVGWGRETQYF.

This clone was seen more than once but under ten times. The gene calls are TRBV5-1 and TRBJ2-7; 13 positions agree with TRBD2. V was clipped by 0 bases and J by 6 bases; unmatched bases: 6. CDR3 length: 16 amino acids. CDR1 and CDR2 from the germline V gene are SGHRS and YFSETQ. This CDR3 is CASSLGLAGGVGEQYF. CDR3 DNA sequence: TGCGCCAGCAGCTTGGGACTAGCGGGAGGTGTAGGCGAGCAGTACTTC.

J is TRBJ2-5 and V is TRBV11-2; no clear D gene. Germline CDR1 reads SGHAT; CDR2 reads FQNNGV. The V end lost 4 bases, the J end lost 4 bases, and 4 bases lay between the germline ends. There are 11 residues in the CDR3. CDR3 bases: TGTGCCAGCAGCTCGAGAGAGACCCAGTACTTC. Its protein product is CASSSRETQYF.

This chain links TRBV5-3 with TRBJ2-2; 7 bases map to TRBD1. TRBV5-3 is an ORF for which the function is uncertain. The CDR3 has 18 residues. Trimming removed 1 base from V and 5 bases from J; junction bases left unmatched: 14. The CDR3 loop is CARSLTGQRNLLTGELFF. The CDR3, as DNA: TGTGCCAGAAGCTTGACGGGACAGCGTAACTTGCTTACCGGGGAGCTGTTTTTT.

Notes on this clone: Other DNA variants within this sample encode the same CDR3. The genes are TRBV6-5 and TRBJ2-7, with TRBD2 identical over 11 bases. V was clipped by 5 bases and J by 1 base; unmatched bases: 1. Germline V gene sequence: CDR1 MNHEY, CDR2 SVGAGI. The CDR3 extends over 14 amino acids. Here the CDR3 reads CASSRLAGSYEQYF. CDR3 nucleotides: TGTGCCAGCAGTCGACTAGCGGGGTCCTACGAGCAGTACTTC.

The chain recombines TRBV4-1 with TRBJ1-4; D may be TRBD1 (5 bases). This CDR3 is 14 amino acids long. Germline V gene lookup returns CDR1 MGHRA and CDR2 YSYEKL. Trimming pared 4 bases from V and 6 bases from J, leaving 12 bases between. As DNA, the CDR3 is TGCGCCAGCAGCCCGGGGGGGTACGATGAAAAACTGTTTTTT. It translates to CASSPGGYDEKLFF.

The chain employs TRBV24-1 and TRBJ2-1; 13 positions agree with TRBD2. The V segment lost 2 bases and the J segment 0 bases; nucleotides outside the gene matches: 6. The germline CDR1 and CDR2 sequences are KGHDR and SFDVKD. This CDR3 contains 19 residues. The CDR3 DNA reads TGTGCCACCAGTGATTCACCGGGACTAGCGGGACACTCCTACAATGAGCAGTTCTTC. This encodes CATSDSPGLAGHSYNEQFF.

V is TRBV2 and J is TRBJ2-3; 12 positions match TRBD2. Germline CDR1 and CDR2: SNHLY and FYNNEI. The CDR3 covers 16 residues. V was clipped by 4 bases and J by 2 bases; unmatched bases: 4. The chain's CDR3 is CASSGTSGILTDTQYF. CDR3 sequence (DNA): TGTGCCAGCAGTGGGACTAGCGGGATTCTCACAGATACGCAGTATTTT.

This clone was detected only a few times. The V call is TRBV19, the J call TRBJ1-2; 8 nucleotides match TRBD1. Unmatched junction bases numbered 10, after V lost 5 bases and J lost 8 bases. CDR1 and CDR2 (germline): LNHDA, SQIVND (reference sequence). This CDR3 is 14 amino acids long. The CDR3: CASSPRTGSRGYTF. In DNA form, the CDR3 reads TGTGCCAGTAGTCCGAGGACAGGGAGCAGAGGCTACACCTTC.

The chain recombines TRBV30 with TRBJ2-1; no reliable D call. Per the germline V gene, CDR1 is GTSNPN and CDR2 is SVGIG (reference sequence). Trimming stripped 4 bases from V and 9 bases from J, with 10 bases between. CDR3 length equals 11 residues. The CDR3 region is CAWTRMGEQFF. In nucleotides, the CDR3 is TGTGCCTGGACTAGGATGGGTGAGCAGTTCTTC.

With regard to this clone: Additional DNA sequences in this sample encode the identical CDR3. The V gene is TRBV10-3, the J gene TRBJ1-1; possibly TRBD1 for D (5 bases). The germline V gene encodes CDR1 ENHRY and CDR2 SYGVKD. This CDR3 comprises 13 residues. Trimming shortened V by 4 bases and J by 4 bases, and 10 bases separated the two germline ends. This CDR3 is CAISAGGSTEAFF. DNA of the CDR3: TGTGCCATCAGTGCTGGGGGGAGCACTGAAGCTTTCTTT.

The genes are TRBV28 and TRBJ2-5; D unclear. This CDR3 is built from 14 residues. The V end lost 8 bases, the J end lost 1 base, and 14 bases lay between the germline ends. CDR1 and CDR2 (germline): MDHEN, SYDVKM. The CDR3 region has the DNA TGTGCCAGCCAACCTAGTTTCCCCCAAGAGACCCAGTACTTC. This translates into CASQPSFPQETQYF.